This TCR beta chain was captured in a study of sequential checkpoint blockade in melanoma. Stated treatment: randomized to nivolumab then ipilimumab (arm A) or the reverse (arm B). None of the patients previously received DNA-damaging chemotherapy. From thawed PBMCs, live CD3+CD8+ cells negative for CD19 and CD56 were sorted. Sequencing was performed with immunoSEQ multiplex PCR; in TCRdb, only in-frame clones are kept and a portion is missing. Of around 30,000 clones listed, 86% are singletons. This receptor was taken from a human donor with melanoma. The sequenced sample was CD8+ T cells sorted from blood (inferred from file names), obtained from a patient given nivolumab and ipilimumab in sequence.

Here the CDR3 reads CASSIERGGPYTQYF. In DNA form, the CDR3 reads TGTGCCAGTAGTATAGAGCGGGGGGGCCCATATACGCAGTATTTT. This chain connects TRBV19 to TRBJ2-3, with 9 bases fitting TRBD2. The CDR3 is made up of 15 amino acids. J lost 7 bases, V lost 0 bases, and 5 bases had no gene match. Germline lookup yields CDR1 LNHDA and CDR2 SQIVND (reference sequence).